One T cell receptor (beta chain) is described in this entry. Participant ages covered roughly 18 to 89 years across 20 to 25 US areas. Cohort allocation depended upon clinical history that participants reported. Participants classified as exposed had met a COVID-19 case within 2 weeks before study entry. This sample stems from a study of blood T cell repertoires in COVID-19. Authors' data handling: Estimation of nucleated cell counts relied on the amplification of reference gene primers. Some clones are missing from TCRdb's copy, which holds only in-frame ones; the method was immunoSEQ multiplex PCR. The DNA was the basis for D and trimming; V, J and clone size are from that table. The sample yields some 240,000 clones, 70% to 90% seen once. This receptor was identified in a woman aged 45-65 years who had been exposed to COVID-19. The specimen was PBMCs or T cells enriched from blood (not recorded which).

The CDR3 protein is CASSLGGQRRGGYTF. The CDR3, as DNA: TGCGCCAGCAGCTTAGGGGGACAGCGGAGAGGTGGCTACACCTTC. The chain recombines TRBV5-1 with TRBJ1-2, with TRBD1 identical over 7 bases. J lost 7 bases, V lost 2 bases, and 11 bases had no gene match. CDR3 length: 15 residues. The germline V gene encodes CDR1 SGHRS and CDR2 YFSETQ.